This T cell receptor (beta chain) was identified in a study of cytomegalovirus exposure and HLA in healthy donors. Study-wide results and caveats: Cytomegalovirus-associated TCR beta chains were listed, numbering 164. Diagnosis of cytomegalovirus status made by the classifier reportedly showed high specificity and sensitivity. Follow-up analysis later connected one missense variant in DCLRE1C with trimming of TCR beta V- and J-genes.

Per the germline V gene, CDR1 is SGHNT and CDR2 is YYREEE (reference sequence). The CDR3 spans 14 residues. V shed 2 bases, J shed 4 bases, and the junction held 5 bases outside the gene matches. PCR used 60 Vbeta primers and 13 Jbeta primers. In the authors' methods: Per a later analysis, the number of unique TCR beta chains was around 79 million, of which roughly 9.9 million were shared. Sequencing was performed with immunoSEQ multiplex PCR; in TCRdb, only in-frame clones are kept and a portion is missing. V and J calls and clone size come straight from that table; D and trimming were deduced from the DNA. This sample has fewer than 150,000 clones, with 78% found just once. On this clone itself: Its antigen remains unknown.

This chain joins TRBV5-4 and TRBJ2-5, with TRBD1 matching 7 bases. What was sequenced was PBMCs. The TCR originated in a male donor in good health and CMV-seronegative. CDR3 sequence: CASSLGGRGETQYF. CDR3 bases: TGTGCCAGCAGCTTAGGGGGCAGGGGAGAGACCCAGTACTTC. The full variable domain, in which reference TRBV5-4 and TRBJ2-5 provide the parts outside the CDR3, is ETGVTQSPTHLIKTRGQQVTLRCSSQSGHNTVSWYQQALGQGPQFIFQYYREEENGRGNFPPRFSGLQFPNYSSELNVNALELDDSALYLCASSLGGRGETQYFGPGTRLLVL.